This T cell receptor (beta chain) was identified during a study of blood T cell repertoires in COVID-19. In the study overall: COVID-19 samples collected from the United States, Italy and Spain covered acute and convalescent phases. Sources were T cells, B-cell-depleted T cells, or PBMCs; the material itself was cDNA or gDNA.

The CDR3 spans 12 residues. Trimming took off 5 bases at V and 8 bases at J, with 12 bases between the two ends. From germline, CDR1 is SGHVS and CDR2 FQNEAQ. In the original analysis: Researchers report that nucleated cell counts were estimated from reference gene primer amplification. TCRdb's table, derived via immunoSEQ multiplex PCR, lists solely in-frame clones and lacks some. V, J and clone size derive from that table, while D and trimming were established from the DNA sequence. The repertoire holds about 520,000 clones, with over 75% as singletons. This chain uses TRBV7-8 with TRBJ1-2; D gene unclear. The material sequenced was peripheral blood. The origin of this receptor is a human donor in a cohort sampled during active COVID-19. This chain's CDR3 is CASSPSGSGYTF. The CDR3 DNA is TGTGCCAGCAGCCCGTCAGGCAGCGGCTACACCTTC. Variable domain in full (rest from reference TRBV7-8 and TRBJ1-2): GAGVSQSPRYKVAKRGQDVALRCDPISGHVSLFWYQQALGQGPEFLTYFQNEAQLDKSGLPSDRFFAERPEGSVSTLKIQRTQQEDSAVYLCASSPSGSGYTFGSGTRLTVV.